The 31 T cell receptor beta chains reported below all come from one sample, sequenced in a study of low-dose radiotherapy and immunotherapy resistance in tumors. TRAV- and TRBV-specific primers were used for first-strand cDNA, which covered alpha and beta chains. With a V-primer adapter and a constant-region primer, TCRs were amplified for about 22 PCR cycles. TCRdb ran MiXCR on the reads and lists one entry per CDR3 protein. The repertoire includes thousands of distinct CDR3 sequences, approximately 53% of them detected once, and about 13% sits in the top ten. These receptors were obtained from a human donor with advanced metastatic prostate, ovarian, gallbladder or colorectal cancer (not recorded which). This table probably holds off-target reads from a library built for another chain.

The rearrangement links TRBV13 to TRBJ2-3; D is unclear. This CDR3 has 14 amino acids. Per the germline V gene, CDR1 is PRHDT and CDR2 is FYEKMQ (reference sequence). Trimming removed 5 bases at V and 4 bases at J, with 13 bases between. CDR3 sequence: CASSGLSGADTQYF. The CDR3 region has the DNA TGTGCCAGCAGCGGGCTGAGTGGGGCAGATACGCAGTATTTT.

The V call is TRBV6-1, the J call TRBJ2-1, with TRBD1 matching 10 bases. There are 15 residues in the CDR3. V lost 2 bases, J lost 7 bases, and 5 bases stayed unmatched. Germline CDR1 is MNHNS and CDR2 is SASEGT. CDR3 in amino acids: CASSEPGQGRNEQFF. The CDR3 bases are TGTGCCAGCAGTGAACCGGGACAGGGGAGAAATGAGCAGTTCTTC.

The chain carries TRBV27 and TRBJ2-2; D is unresolved. V lost 7 bases, J lost 1 base, and 10 bases lay in between. The CDR3 is made up of 14 amino acids. Germline assignment: CDR1 MNHEY and CDR2 SMNVEV (reference sequence). The CDR3 reads CASKKSGNTGELFF. CDR3 nucleotides: TGTGCCAGCAAGAAATCGGGGAACACCGGGGAGCTGTTTTTT.

V and J are TRBV18 and TRBJ2-7, with 16 nucleotides matching TRBD2. V was clipped by 3 bases and J by 1 base; unmatched bases: 9. This CDR3 region has 19 residues. Looked up from germline, CDR1 is KGHSH and CDR2 is LQKENI. This chain's CDR3 is CASSPPGLAGGPRSYEQYF. CDR3 nucleotides: TGTGCCAGCTCACCCCCGGGACTAGCGGGAGGGCCTCGGTCCTACGAGCAGTACTTC.

This clonotype was found a few times. CDR3 protein: CASSWEDGYTDTQYF. In DNA, the CDR3 is TGTGCCAGCAGCTGGGAGGACGGCTACACAGATACGCAGTATTTT. The chain is built from TRBV5-4 and TRBJ2-3; tentatively, D is TRBD2 (6 bases). Trimming took off 3 bases at V and 2 bases at J, with 13 bases between the two ends. Germline V gene data show CDR1 as SGHNT and CDR2 as YYREEE (reference sequence). The length of the CDR3 is 15 residues.

This clonotype was observed once. The CDR3 bases are TGTGCCAGCAGCCCTACAGGGCTGACTAATGAAAAACTGTTTTTT. It translates to CASSPTGLTNEKLFF. This chain joins TRBV25-1 and TRBJ1-4, with D perhaps matching TRBD1 (6 bases). CDR1 is MGHDK and CDR2 is SYGVNS in the germline V gene. V dropped 6 bases and J dropped 2 bases, with 13 bases sitting between them. The CDR3 has 15 residues.

The chain has TRBV24-1 and TRBJ2-2, with D perhaps TRBD2 (6 bases). CDR3 length equals 12 residues. CDR1 is KGHDR, CDR2 SFDVKD, per germline. The V end was cut by 9 bases, the J end by 6 bases, with 10 bases between. The CDR3 nucleotides are TGTGCCACCCGGACGGGAGCCGGGGAGCTGTTTTTT. The encoded protein is CATRTGAGELFF.

The chain joins TRBV19 to TRBJ2-7; D ambiguous. V was trimmed by 5 bases and J by 2 bases, leaving 13 bases between them. The germline V gene has CDR1 LNHDA and CDR2 SQIVND (reference sequence). The CDR3 has 14 amino acids. The DNA for the CDR3 is TGTGCCAGTAGTGCCTCGGACCGTCCCTACGAGCAGTACTTC. Its translation: CASSASDRPYEQYF.

The J gene is TRBJ2-3, the V gene TRBV10-2, with 12 bases fitting TRBD2. J lost 3 bases, V lost 7 bases, and 8 bases had no gene match. The CDR3 is made up of 16 amino acids. Germline-derived CDR1 and CDR2 are WSHSY and SAAADI. CDR3 loop: CASTPLAGGLTDTQYF. The CDR3 DNA follows: TGCGCCAGCACACCTCTAGCGGGGGGGCTGACAGATACGCAGTATTTT.

The J gene is TRBJ2-7, the V gene TRBV20-1; no clear D. The CDR3 totals 15 residues. V lost 0 bases, J lost 2 bases, and 14 bases lay in between. Germline V lookup: CDR1 DFQATT, CDR2 SNEGSKA (reference sequence). CDR3 sequence (DNA): TGCAGTGCTAGAGAGCGCCGCGACAACACCTACGAGCAGTACTTC. This translates into CSARERRDNTYEQYF.

This CDR3 reads CASSRYGGIMNTEAFF. CDR3 DNA: TGTGCCAGCAGCCGATACGGTGGGATCATGAACACTGAAGCTTTCTTT. This chain links TRBV11-1 with TRBJ1-1; no reliable D call. The ends were cut back, 5 bases at V and 0 bases at J, with 16 bases in the middle. Germline V gives CDR1 SGHAT, CDR2 FQDESV (reference sequence). This CDR3 region has 16 residues.

J is TRBJ2-1 and V is TRBV20-1; 9 positions match TRBD1. The CDR3 contains 15 residues. V trimming: 4 bases; J trimming: 5 bases; junction bases outside the gene matches: 9. Germline loops: CDR1 DFQATT, CDR2 SNEGSKA (reference sequence). CDR3 sequence reads: CSATDRGRAHNEQFF. The CDR3 coding sequence is TGCAGTGCTACAGACAGGGGGAGGGCTCACAATGAGCAGTTCTTC.

The rearrangement uses TRBV10-3 and TRBJ2-3; a possible D gene is TRBD1 (10 bases). CDR3 length equals 15 residues. Between the trimmed V and J ends, which lost 11 bases and 1 base, there was a span of 19 bases. The germline V gene has CDR1 ENHRY and CDR2 SYGVKD. The DNA for the CDR3 is TGTGCCTCGGCGGGGGGGACAGGGGGCACAGATACGCAGTATTTT. This encodes CASAGGTGGTDTQYF.

The V gene is TRBV19, the J gene TRBJ1-2, with D unclear. The CDR3 has 13 amino acids. V gave up 8 bases and J gave up 7 bases, with 17 bases separating them. The V gene's germline CDR1 is LNHDA and CDR2 SQIVND (reference sequence). Here the CDR3 reads CASGPATRSGYTF. The CDR3 coding sequence is TGTGCCAGTGGTCCAGCAACGAGGAGTGGCTACACCTTC.

The chain joins TRBV12-3 or TRBV12-4 to TRBJ1-4; 7 bases align to TRBD1. The J segment lost 6 bases and the V segment lost 7 bases, leaving 11 bases of the junction unmatched. This CDR3 has 15 residues. CDR3 region: CASTTRQGKDEKLFF. The CDR3, as DNA: TGTGCCAGCACTACAAGACAGGGCAAGGATGAAAAACTGTTTTTT.

J is TRBJ2-7 and V is TRBV28, with 9 bases identical to TRBD2. The CDR3 totals 15 residues. J was trimmed by 1 base and V by 6 bases; bases with no gene match: 7. CDR1 and CDR2 (germline): MDHEN, SYDVKM. Here the CDR3 DNA reads TGTGCCAGCAGGAGAATAGCGGGAGCGTCCTACGAGCAGTACTTC. This translates into CASRRIAGASYEQYF.

J is TRBJ1-5 and V is TRBV5-5, with D unclear. CDR3 size: 14 residues. Germline V gives CDR1 SGHKS, CDR2 YYEKEE (reference sequence). Trimming shortened V by 4 bases and J by 0 bases, and 8 bases separated the two germline ends. The CDR3 reads CASSLFYSNQPQHF. The CDR3, as DNA: TGTGCCAGCAGCCTATTCTATAGCAATCAGCCCCAGCATTTT.

The V gene is TRBV28, the J gene TRBJ1-1; TRBD1 might be the D (5 bases). The germline gives CDR1 MDHEN, CDR2 SYDVKM. The CDR3 has 15 amino acids. Trimming shortened V by 6 bases and J by 1 base, and 15 bases separated the two germline ends. The CDR3 here is CASRIPGLTNTEAFF. The CDR3 DNA reads TGTGCCAGCAGAATTCCGGGACTCACGAACACTGAAGCTTTCTTT.

This clonotype turned up a few times. V usage is TRBV10-1 and J usage is TRBJ2-2; no clear D gene. Trimming cost V 5 bases and J 1 base, with 2 bases left between them. Per the germline V gene, CDR1 is WNHNN and CDR2 is SYGVQD (reference sequence). CDR3 length equals 12 residues. CDR3 amino acids: CASSMNTGELFF. The CDR3 bases are TGCGCCAGCAGTATGAACACCGGGGAGCTGTTTTTT.

This clonotype appeared a few times. CDR3 sequence (DNA): TGTGCCACTCCCACGAAGGGCGGGTGCACAGATACGCAGTATTTT. This encodes CATPTKGGCTDTQYF. The chain couples TRBV14 to TRBJ2-3, with D possibly TRBD2 on 5 matching bases. The CDR3 has 15 residues. Germline V CDR1 and CDR2: SGHDN, FVKESK. Trimming stripped 10 bases from V and 1 base from J, with 18 bases between.

The chain couples TRBV5-1 to TRBJ1-4, with D unclear. The CDR3 length is 14 residues. V lost 3 bases to trimming and J lost 0 bases, with 6 bases between them. Per the germline V gene, CDR1 is SGHRS and CDR2 is YFSETQ. CDR3 loop: CASSSGPTNEKLFF. CDR3 nucleotides: TGCGCCAGCAGCTCCGGTCCAACTAATGAAAAACTGTTTTTT.

This chain connects TRBV2 to TRBJ2-7, with 10 bases matching TRBD2. Germline CDR1 reads SNHLY; CDR2 reads FYNNEI. The V gene end was trimmed by 7 bases and the J gene end by 0 bases; junction bases not matched to a gene: 6. The CDR3 is 15 residues long. CDR3 nucleotides: TGTGCCAGCACCAGGACTAGCGGAAGCTCCTACGAGCAGTACTTC. The encoded protein is CASTRTSGSSYEQYF. The variable domain in full, with the rest retrieved from reference TRBV2 and TRBJ2-7, is EPEVTQTPSHQVTQMGQEVILRCVPISNHLYFYWYRQILGQKVEFLVSFYNNEISEKSEIFDDQFSVERPDGSNFTLKIRSTKLEDSAMYFCASTRTSGSSYEQYFGPGTRLTVT.

This clonotype has only a few counts. This rearrangement joins TRBV12-3 or TRBV12-4 to TRBJ1-5; no definite D call. Deletions cut 3 bases from V and 4 bases from J, with 7 bases between. CDR3 length: 13 residues. The CDR3 DNA sequence: TGTGCCAGCAGTTTTCGGGATAATCAGCCCCAGCATTTT. Its translation is CASSFRDNQPQHF.

The V call is TRBV7-9, the J call TRBJ1-1; D might be TRBD1 (5 bases). V was shortened by 5 bases and J by 6 bases, with 19 bases between the two germline ends. There are 15 residues in the CDR3. Germline lookup yields CDR1 SEHNR and CDR2 FQNEAQ (reference sequence). The CDR3 sequence: CASSPIPAGTSEAFF. The CDR3 DNA sequence: TGTGCCAGCAGCCCAATCCCCGCAGGGACCTCTGAAGCTTTCTTT. The entire variable domain, with the rest obtained from reference TRBV7-9 and TRBJ1-1, is as follows: DTGVSQNPRHKITKRGQNVTFRCDPISEHNRLYWYRQTLGQGPEFLTYFQNEAQLEKSRLLSDRFSAERPKGSFSTLEIQRTEQGDSAMYLCASSPIPAGTSEAFFGQGTRLTVV.

The chain combines TRBV7-2 with TRBJ1-4; TRBD1 matches at 8 bases. The junction had 16 bases not matched to a gene; V was cut back by 4 bases and J by 0 bases. CDR3 length: 20 residues. From germline, CDR1 is SGHTA and CDR2 FQGNSA. CDR3 amino acids: CASSSLPWTGRGATNEKLFF. The CDR3 DNA reads TGTGCCAGCAGCTCCCTACCCTGGACAGGGAGGGGAGCAACTAATGAAAAACTGTTTTTT.

CDR3 DNA sequence: TGCGCCAGCAGTTCCCCGTGGTTTCGGTCCCTTTCCTTGCACAAAAACATTCAGTACTTC. Translated: CASSSPWFRSLSLHKNIQYF. The chain is built from TRBV10-2 and TRBJ2-4; D unresolved. The V end lost 5 bases, the J end lost 3 bases, and 29 bases lay between the germline ends. Germline CDR1 WSHSY, CDR2 SAAADI. The length of the CDR3 is 20 residues.

CDR3 DNA sequence: TGTGCCAGCAGCTTGTCGGGGGTTAGAGAGACCCAGTACTTC. The encoded protein is CASSLSGVRETQYF. V is TRBV5-6 and J is TRBJ2-5, with TRBD2 as a possible D gene (6 bases). Germline CDR1 reads SGHDT; CDR2 reads YYEEEE. V shed 1 base and J shed 4 bases, with 11 bases lying between them. The CDR3 sequence is 14 residues long.

The chain employs TRBV19 and TRBJ2-3; 9 bases map to TRBD1. The V segment lost 7 bases and the J segment 0 bases; nucleotides outside the gene matches: 8. The CDR3 spans 16 residues. In germline, CDR1 is LNHDA, CDR2 SQIVND (reference sequence). As DNA, the CDR3 is TGTGCCAGTACCAGCCCCGGACAGGGGAGCACAGATACGCAGTATTTT. Its translation: CASTSPGQGSTDTQYF.

This clonotype was observed a handful of times. V usage is TRBV19 and J usage is TRBJ1-5, with D maybe TRBD1 (5 bases). The CDR3 length is 14 residues. Germline V gives CDR1 LNHDA, CDR2 SQIVND (reference sequence). Trimming took off 4 bases at V and 2 bases at J, with 9 bases between the two ends. DNA for the CDR3: TGTGCCAGTAGTACCAGGGTGGGCAATCAGCCCCAGCATTTT. It is translated as CASSTRVGNQPQHF.

This clonotype was counted between two and nine times. CDR3 sequence reads: CASTRGGPYNEQFF. In nucleotides, the CDR3 is TGTGCCAGCACCCGTGGGGGGCCCTACAATGAGCAGTTCTTC. The genes are TRBV28 and TRBJ2-1; D is possibly TRBD1 or TRBD2 (6 bases each). Germline V gene sequence: CDR1 MDHEN, CDR2 SYDVKM. V was cut by 7 bases and J by 2 bases, with 12 bases left in between. This CDR3 comprises 14 residues.

This clonotype was counted once. This chain uses TRBV18 with TRBJ2-2, with D unclear. V lost 0 bases and J lost 7, with 6 bases in between. There are 13 residues in the CDR3. CDR1 KGHSH and CDR2 LQKENI come from the germline V gene. The CDR3 reads CASSPPVGGELFF. The CDR3 nucleotides read TGTGCCAGCTCACCACCGGTGGGCGGGGAGCTGTTTTTT.